This T cell receptor beta chain is drawn from a study of blood T cell repertoires in COVID-19. About the research overall: The United States, Italy and Spain provided the acute and convalescent COVID-19 samples. The cDNA or gDNA used as material had been derived from T cells, B-cell-depleted T cells, or PBMCs.

In the original workflow: Reference gene primer amplification yielded estimated nucleated cell counts. Profiled with immunoSEQ multiplex PCR; TCRdb holds only in-frame clones, not every one. V, J and clone size are taken as reported in that table, and D and trimming were inferred from the DNA itself. The top ten clones hold around 8.2% of a sample with around 140,000 clones, 86% of them seen once. V gave up 2 bases and J gave up 6 bases, with 12 bases separating them. The CDR3 covers 15 residues. CDR1 and CDR2 from the germline V gene are SGHNT and YYREEE (reference sequence). V gene TRBV5-4 combines with J gene TRBJ1-6; a possible D gene is TRBD1 (6 bases). The sequence was collected from a woman aged 55-70 years with acute or convalescent COVID-19. Sample: peripheral blood. The CDR3 DNA is TGTGCCAGCAGCTTACAGGGTGGGGGTAATTCACCCCTCCACTTT. It is translated as CASSLQGGGNSPLHF.